The 3 T cell receptor beta chains presented below share a single source sample, sequenced in a study of shared clonotypes between healthy human individuals. Selected positively for CCR7 and CD45RO-negative, naive CD8 cells excluded terminally differentiated effector memory CD45RA+ cells. Assay: immunoSEQ multiplex PCR; the TCRdb copy retains only in-frame clones and omits some. The table records around 1.9 million clones, 93% of them present only once. Material: naive CD8+ T cells from PBMCs. These receptor sequences come from a man aged 18 to 30 in good health. Some clones in this sample may be carry-over from other donors' samples.

The gene calls are TRBV27 and TRBJ1-2; 11 bases align to TRBD1. From germline, CDR1 is MNHEY and CDR2 SMNVEV (reference sequence). The CDR3 length is 17 residues. Unmatched junction bases numbered 10, after V lost 4 bases and J lost 3 bases. The CDR3 DNA is TGTGCCAGCAGTTCGAGCACCCGGACAGGGGGCGACTATGGCTACACCTTC. Translated, it gives CASSSSTRTGGDYGYTF.

The V gene is TRBV27, the J gene TRBJ2-7; D perhaps matches TRBD2 (5 bases). Trimming cost V 6 bases and J 7 bases, with 13 bases left between them. The CDR3 has 12 residues. The germline CDR1 and CDR2 sequences are MNHEY and SMNVEV (reference sequence). CDR3 loop: CASSRLGEEQYF. CDR3 nucleotides: TGTGCCAGCAGCCGACTCGGGGAAGAGCAGTACTTC.

The chain carries TRBV29-1 and TRBJ2-7; D is ambiguous. V was clipped by 1 base and J by 2 bases, with 9 bases between them. Germline V gene data show CDR1 as SQVTM and CDR2 as ANQGSEA. This CDR3 spans 13 amino acids. The CDR3, as DNA: TGCAGCGTTGAAGGCCCGACCGCCTACGAGCAGTACTTC. Protein sequence: CSVEGPTAYEQYF.